This passage covers 26 T cell receptor beta chains from one sample sequenced in a study of kidney transplant recipient with SARS-CoV-2 infection (dated by TCRdb to the early 2020s). The listed sequencing device is Illumina MiSeq. TCRdb handled the public reads itself, with Q25 trimming in fastp and clone calling in MiXCR, and kept productive beta chains. Merged by CDR3 protein, the rows form single entries marked with the most common genes and DNA. The sample table lists approximately 250,000 distinct CDR3 sequences, around 26% of them with a count of one. The biggest ten clones account for less than 8.5% of the sample. The time point label of this sample denotes: pre-pandemic baseline sample and day 111 after first positive SARS-CoV-2 test. Here the sequenced sample was a blood sample, taken at baseline and on day 111 from a kidney transplant recipient. These receptors were collected from a young adult male patient who had COVID-19 and was a kidney transplant recipient. The graft donor may be the source of some T cells after a transplant.

This clonotype was detected only a few times. The rearrangement joins TRBV25-1 to TRBJ1-1; D is undetermined. The germline gives CDR1 MGHDK, CDR2 SYGVNS. The germline V and J ends were trimmed by 1 base and 3 bases, with 12 bases remaining between them. The CDR3 is 15 residues long. For the CDR3, the DNA is TGTGCCAGCAGTGAATGGGCACGGGGAGACACTGAAGCTTTCTTT. This encodes CASSEWARGDTEAFF.

This clonotype was counted at least ten times. This chain joins TRBV3-1 and TRBJ1-5; D unclear. The CDR3 consists of 12 residues. V shed 4 bases and J shed 5 bases, with 6 bases lying between them. Germline lookup yields CDR1 LGHDT and CDR2 YNNKEL (reference sequence). This CDR3 is CASSLLDQPQHF. CDR3 nucleotides: TGTGCCAGCAGCCTCCTCGATCAGCCCCAGCATTTT.

This clonotype was recorded many times. This chain links TRBV3-2 with TRBJ2-6. TRBV3-2 is assigned pseudogene status. The CDR3 is 14 amino acids. The CDR3 sequence is CASSQISGANVLTF. For the CDR3, the DNA is TGTGCCAGCAGCCAAATTTCTGGGGCCAACGTCCTGACTTTC.

This clonotype has a count of ten or more. V usage is TRBV5-6 and J usage is TRBJ1-2; D remains ambiguous. Trimming removed 7 bases from V and 4 bases from J, with 23 bases in between. There are 16 residues in the CDR3. CDR1 is SGHDT, CDR2 YYEEEE, per germline. The CDR3 DNA reads as TGTGCCAGCGACGCAGTCAATAGTCGAAAGACCTATGGCTACACCTTC. Amino acids: CASDAVNSRKTYGYTF.

The sample holds many counts of this clonotype. This chain connects TRBV3-1 to TRBJ2-2; D not resolved. The V and J ends lost 5 bases and 5 bases respectively, with 24 bases between them. Germline CDR1 reads LGHDT; CDR2 reads YNNKEL (reference sequence). This CDR3 contains 18 residues. DNA for the CDR3: TGTGCCAGCAGCGCCCCAGCTCCCATTTCAGGCTTGACCGGGGAGCTGTTTTTT. Translating it yields CASSAPAPISGLTGELFF.

As concerns this clonotype: Just one base apart from a much larger clone, this may be a read error. This chain uses TRBV27 with TRBJ2-2; 10 bases line up with TRBD2. The CDR3 is 16 residues long. CDR1 and CDR2 from the germline V gene are MNHEY and SMNVEV (reference sequence). CDR3 protein: CAGRPGTSESTGELFF. CDR3 coding DNA: TGTGCCGGCAGACCCGGGACTAGCGAGAGCACCGGGGAGCTGTTTTTT.

Details on this clonotype: It may be a read error: a sequence one base away is much more abundant. The chain joins TRBV4-1 to TRBJ1-6; D gene uncertain. Trimming took 3 bases from V and 7 from J, leaving 10 bases between them. The CDR3 sequence is 14 residues long. Germline CDR1 and CDR2: MGHRA and YSYEKL. Here the CDR3 reads CASSHGWLNSPLHF. In DNA, the CDR3 is TGCGCCAGCAGCCACGGGTGGTTGAATTCACCCCTCCACTTT.

This clonotype came up many times. The chain joins TRBV6-2 or TRBV6-3 to TRBJ1-1; unclear D gene. From germline, CDR1 is MNHEY and CDR2 SVGEGT. Trimming left V 7 bases short and J 1 base short, with 10 bases between. CDR3 size: 13 residues. The CDR3 DNA reads as TGTGCCAGCAACACAGACGGGAACACTGAAGCTTTCTTT. This codes for CASNTDGNTEAFF.

This clonotype came up many times. V usage is TRBV3-1 and J usage is TRBJ2-1; D uncertain. Looked up from germline, CDR1 is LGHDT and CDR2 is YNNKEL (reference sequence). The CDR3 is made up of 15 amino acids. V dropped 4 bases and J dropped 0 bases, with 10 bases sitting between them. CDR3 in DNA: TGTGCCAGCAGCCCGACCCGAAGCTCCTACAATGAGCAGTTCTTC. It translates to CASSPTRSSYNEQFF.

This clonotype was picked up one time. A read error may be the cause here, since a much bigger clone is one base away. The chain combines TRBV6-9 with TRBJ1-2, with D uncertain. The V gene's germline CDR1 is MNHGY and CDR2 SVAAGI. This CDR3 region has 17 residues. The germline V and J ends were trimmed by 5 bases and 4 bases, with 23 bases remaining between them. CDR3: CASSLYEPYGKTYGYTF. CDR3 DNA sequence: TGTGCCAGCAGTCTATACGAGCCTTACGGAAAGACCTATGGCTACACCTTC.

This clonotype was detected once. Being one base from a much bigger clone, this may be a read error. CDR3 bases: TGCAGCGTTGAGGTTCGGAACACTGAAGCTTTCTTT. It codes for CSVEVRNTEAFF. This chain connects TRBV29-1 to TRBJ1-1; no firm D call. Looked up from germline, CDR1 is SQVTM and CDR2 is ANQGSEA. This CDR3 comprises 12 residues. With 3 bases removed from V and 1 base from J, the gap between germline ends came to 6 bases.

This clonotype was found many times. V usage is TRBV11-2 and J usage is TRBJ1-2; the D is unclear. Trimming pared 5 bases from V and 0 bases from J, leaving 7 bases between. The CDR3 loop spans 13 amino acids. The germline V gene encodes CDR1 SGHAT and CDR2 FQNNGV. CDR3 in DNA: TGTGCCAGCAGCAGAGAAACTAACTATGGCTACACCTTC. Protein sequence: CASSRETNYGYTF.

As regards this clonotype: A much larger clone lies a single base off, so this may be a read error. The rearrangement links TRBV5-8 to TRBJ1-2; tentative D call: TRBD1 (6 bases). The germline CDR1 and CDR2 sequences are SGHTS and YDEGEE. The CDR3 runs 14 residues. CDR3 amino acids: CAGSLDFGQRGYTF. CDR3 nucleotide sequence: TGTGCCGGCAGCTTGGATTTCGGACAGAGGGGCTACACCTTC.

The table lists this clonotype with many counts. The CDR3 region is CASSFGTYNEQFF. The CDR3, as DNA: TGTGCCAGCAGCTTCGGCACCTACAATGAGCAGTTCTTC. V is TRBV7-3 and J is TRBJ2-1; D not certain. Trimming removed 3 bases at V and 2 bases at J, with 5 bases between. This CDR3 spans 13 amino acids. CDR1 SGHTA and CDR2 FQGTGA come from the germline V gene.

In its sample, this clonotype was seen many times. V and J are TRBV27 and TRBJ1-3, with TRBD1 as a possible D gene (5 bases). The CDR3 is 18 amino acids. V lost 5 bases and J 8 bases, leaving 28 bases between the germline ends. CDR1 is MNHEY, CDR2 SMNVEV, per germline (reference sequence). DNA of the CDR3: TGTGCCAGCAGTCCATGGGGGTCGGGGGGGGTCCTCGGAGACACCATATATTTT. The encoded protein is CASSPWGSGGVLGDTIYF.

This clonotype was detected many times. CDR3 sequence (DNA): TGTGCCAGTAGTCCGACCACCTACAATGAGCAGTTCTTC. As protein: CASSPTTYNEQFF. The V call is TRBV19, the J call TRBJ2-1; D is uncertain. CDR3 length: 13 amino acids. CDR1 LNHDA and CDR2 SQIVND come from the germline V gene (reference sequence). Between the trimmed V and J ends, which lost 5 bases and 2 bases, there was a span of 7 bases.

This clonotype came up many times. This rearrangement joins TRBV7-9 to TRBJ1-2; no clear D. From germline, CDR1 is SEHNR and CDR2 FQNEAQ (reference sequence). V dropped 5 bases and J dropped 4 bases, with 23 bases sitting between them. The CDR3 loop spans 17 amino acids. The CDR3, as DNA: TGTGCCAGCAGCAATCCGCGATACCATGGAAAGACCTATGGCTACACCTTC. It specifies CASSNPRYHGKTYGYTF.

This clonotype was seen repeatedly, ten times or more. This rearrangement joins TRBV6-5 to TRBJ1-1; D gene uncertain. CDR1 is MNHEY and CDR2 is SVGAGI in the germline V gene. The CDR3 extends over 14 amino acids. V lost 2 bases, J lost 2 bases, and 9 bases lay in between. The CDR3 here is CASSYETPNTEAFF. In nucleotides, the CDR3 is TGTGCCAGCAGTTACGAGACCCCTAACACTGAAGCTTTCTTT.

This clonotype was seen repeatedly, ten times or more. The junction differs from germline at one of its ends, possibly a read error. V usage is TRBV30 and J usage is TRBJ1-1, with D perhaps matching TRBD1 (6 bases). Per the germline V gene, CDR1 is GTSNPN and CDR2 is SVGIG (reference sequence). The CDR3 has 14 residues. The CDR3 reads CAWTLGRGNNEAFF. The CDR3 DNA reads TGTGCCTGGACCCTCGGGAGGGGGAACAATGAAGCTTTCTTT.

This clonotype was detected many times. The V call is TRBV18, the J call TRBJ1-2, with TRBD1 as a possible D gene (5 bases). The germline V and J ends were trimmed by 3 bases and 3 bases, with 8 bases remaining between them. Germline lookup yields CDR1 KGHSH and CDR2 LQKENI. The CDR3 extends over 13 amino acids. The CDR3 spells CASSPGEDYGYTF. The CDR3 region has the DNA TGTGCCAGCTCACCGGGGGAAGACTATGGCTACACCTTC.

This clonotype was detected many times. The chain carries TRBV12-3 or TRBV12-4 and TRBJ1-2, with D unclear. The ends were cut back, 5 bases at V and 4 bases at J, with 23 bases in the middle. The CDR3 is made up of 17 amino acids. The CDR3 reads CASSVQSTAGKTYGYTF. CDR3 nucleotides: TGTGCCAGCAGTGTGCAGTCCACAGCAGGAAAGACCTATGGCTACACCTTC.

On this clonotype itself: Being one base from a much bigger clone, this may be a read error. V gene TRBV7-8 combines with J gene TRBJ1-2; D unclear. CDR1 and CDR2 from the germline V gene are SGHVS and FQNEAQ. V lost 7 bases to trimming and J lost 4 bases, with 25 bases between them. The CDR3 sequence is 17 residues long. In DNA form, the CDR3 reads TGTGCCAGCAACATGCATCGGTTTACCCGAAAGACCTATGGCTACACCTTC. Translation gives CASNMHRFTRKTYGYTF.

The gene calls are TRBV5-5 and TRBJ2-4; D may be TRBD2 (5 bases). The CDR3 runs to 15 residues. CDR1 and CDR2 from the germline V gene are SGHKS and YYEKEE (reference sequence). Trimming took off 4 bases at V and 7 bases at J, with 18 bases between the two ends. The CDR3 sequence is CASSLSDYEGNIQYF. As DNA, the CDR3 is TGTGCCAGCAGCCTATCCGATTACGAGGGTAACATTCAGTACTTC. The full variable domain, with the rest looked up from reference TRBV5-5 and TRBJ2-4, is DAGVTQSPTHLIKTRGQQVTLRCSPISGHKSVSWYQQVLGQGPQFIFQYYEKEERGRGNFPDRFSARQFPNYSSELNVNALLLGDSALYLCASSLSDYEGNIQYFGAGTRLSVL.

In regard to this clonotype: A much larger clone differs from this one at a single base, so this may be a read error. The chain employs TRBV6-1 and TRBJ2-7; D perhaps matches TRBD1 (6 bases). Trimming removed 2 bases from V and 4 bases from J, with 15 bases in between. Germline CDR1 MNHNS, CDR2 SASEGT. CDR3 length: 15 residues. The CDR3 loop reads CASSELMGARYEQYF. In nucleotides, the CDR3 is TGTGCCAGCAGTGAACTTATGGGGGCGAGGTACGAGCAGTACTTC.

This clonotype has ten or more counts. The chain joins TRBV6-5 to TRBJ2-7; 11 positions match TRBD2. Trimming removed 7 bases from V and 1 base from J; junction bases left unmatched: 12. The length of the CDR3 is 17 residues. Germline V lookup: CDR1 MNHEY, CDR2 SVGAGI. Written as DNA, the CDR3 is TGTGCCAGCAACTATTTTGCGCTAGCGGGAGGTTCCTACGAGCAGTACTTC. Translating gives CASNYFALAGGSYEQYF.

There are many counts of this clonotype. This chain joins TRBV28 and TRBJ2-7; 10 bases match TRBD1. The CDR3 covers 15 residues. In germline, CDR1 is MDHEN, CDR2 SYDVKM. With V trimmed by 5 bases and J by 4 bases, 8 bases remained unmatched. CDR3 nucleotides: TGTGCCAGCAGTCTGGGGACAGGGGTCAAGTACGAGCAGTACTTC. Its protein is CASSLGTGVKYEQYF.